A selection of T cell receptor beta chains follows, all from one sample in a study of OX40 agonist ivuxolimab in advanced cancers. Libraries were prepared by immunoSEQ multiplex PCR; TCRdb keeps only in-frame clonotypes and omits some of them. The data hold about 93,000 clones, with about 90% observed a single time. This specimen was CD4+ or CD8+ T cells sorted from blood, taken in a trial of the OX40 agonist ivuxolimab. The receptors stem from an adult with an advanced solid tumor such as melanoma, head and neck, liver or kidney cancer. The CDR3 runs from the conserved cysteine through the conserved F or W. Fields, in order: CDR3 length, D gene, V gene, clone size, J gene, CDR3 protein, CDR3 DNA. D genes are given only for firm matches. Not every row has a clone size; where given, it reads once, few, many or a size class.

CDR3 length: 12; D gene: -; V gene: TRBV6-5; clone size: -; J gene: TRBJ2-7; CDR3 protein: CASSNTRYEQYF; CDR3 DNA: TGTGCCAGCAGTAATACGAGGTACGAGCAGTACTTC
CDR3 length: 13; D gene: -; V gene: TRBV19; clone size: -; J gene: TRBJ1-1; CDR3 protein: CASSIVKGGEAFF; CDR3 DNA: TGTGCCAGTAGTATAGTAAAGGGAGGGGAAGCTTTCTTT
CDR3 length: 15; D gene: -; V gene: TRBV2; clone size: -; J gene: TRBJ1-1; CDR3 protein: CASSDLPETNTEAFF; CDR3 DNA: TGTGCCAGCAGTGACTTACCGGAGACGAACACTGAAGCTTTCTTT
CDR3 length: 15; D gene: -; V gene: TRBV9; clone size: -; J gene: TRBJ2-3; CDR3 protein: CASSVGPGGTDTQYF; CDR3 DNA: TGTGCCAGCAGCGTAGGACCCGGGGGCACAGATACGCAGTATTTT
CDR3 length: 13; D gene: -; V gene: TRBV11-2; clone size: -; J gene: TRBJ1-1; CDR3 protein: CASSPFRDTEAFF; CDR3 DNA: TGTGCCAGCAGCCCCTTCCGAGACACTGAAGCTTTCTTT
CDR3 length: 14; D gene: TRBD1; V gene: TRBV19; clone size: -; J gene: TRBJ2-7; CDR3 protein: CASTLTGGSYEQYF; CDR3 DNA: TGTGCCAGTACCCTGACAGGGGGCTCCTACGAGCAGTACTTC
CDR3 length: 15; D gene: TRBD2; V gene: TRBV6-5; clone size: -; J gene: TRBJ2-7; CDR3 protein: CASSRTSGSPYEQYF; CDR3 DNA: TGTGCCAGCAGTCGTACTAGCGGGAGTCCCTACGAGCAGTACTTC
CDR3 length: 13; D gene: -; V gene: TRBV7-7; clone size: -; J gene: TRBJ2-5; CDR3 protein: CASSQTALETQYF; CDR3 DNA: TGTGCTAGCAGCCAGACAGCCCTTGAGACCCAGTACTTC
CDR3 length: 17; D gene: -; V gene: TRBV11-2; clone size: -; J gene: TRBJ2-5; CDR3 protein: CASSPARALHDKETQYF; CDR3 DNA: TGTGCCAGCAGCCCGGCTCGGGCACTACATGATAAAGAGACCCAGTACTTC
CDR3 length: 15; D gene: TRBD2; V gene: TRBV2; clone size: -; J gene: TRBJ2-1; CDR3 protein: CASSRGTSSYNEQFF; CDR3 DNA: TGTGCCAGCAGCCGAGGGACTAGCTCCTACAATGAGCAGTTCTTC
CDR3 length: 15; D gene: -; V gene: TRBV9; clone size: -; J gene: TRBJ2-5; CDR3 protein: CASSGTGFGQETQYF; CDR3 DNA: TGTGCCAGCAGCGGAACAGGGTTCGGCCAAGAGACCCAGTACTTC
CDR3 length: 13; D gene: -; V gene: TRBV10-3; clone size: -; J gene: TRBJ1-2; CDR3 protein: CAISEEGEYGYTF; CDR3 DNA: TGTGCCATCAGTGAGGAGGGAGAGTATGGCTACACCTTC
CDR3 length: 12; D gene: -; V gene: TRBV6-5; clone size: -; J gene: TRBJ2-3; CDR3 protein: CASSSRADTQYF; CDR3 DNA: TGTGCCAGCAGCTCGCGGGCAGATACGCAGTATTTT
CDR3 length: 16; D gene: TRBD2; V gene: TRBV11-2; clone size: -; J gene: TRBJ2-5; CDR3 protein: CASSLRLAGGWETQYF; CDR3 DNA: TGTGCCAGCAGCTTAAGACTAGCGGGAGGTTGGGAGACCCAGTACTTC
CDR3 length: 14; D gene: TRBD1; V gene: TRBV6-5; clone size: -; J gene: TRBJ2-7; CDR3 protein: CAISEDRGGYEQYF; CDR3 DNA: TGTGCCATCAGTGAAGACAGGGGAGGATACGAGCAGTACTTC
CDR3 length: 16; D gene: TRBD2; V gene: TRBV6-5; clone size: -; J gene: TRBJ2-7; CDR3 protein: CASSYLRTSGRVGQYF; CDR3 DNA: TGTGCCAGCAGTTACCTTAGGACTAGCGGGAGAGTGGGGCAGTACTTC
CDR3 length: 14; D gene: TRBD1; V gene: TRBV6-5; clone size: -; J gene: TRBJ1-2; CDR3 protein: CASRRDRGPGGYTF; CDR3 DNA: TGTGCCAGCAGGCGTGACAGGGGGCCGGGTGGCTACACCTTC
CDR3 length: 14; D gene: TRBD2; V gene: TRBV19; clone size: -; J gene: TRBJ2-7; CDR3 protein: CASSATGTSREQYF; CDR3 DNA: TGTGCCAGTAGCGCCACCGGGACTAGTCGCGAGCAGTACTTC
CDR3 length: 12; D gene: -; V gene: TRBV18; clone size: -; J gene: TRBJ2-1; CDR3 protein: CASSPPGHEQFF; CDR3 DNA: TGTGCCAGCTCACCACCGGGCCATGAGCAGTTCTTC
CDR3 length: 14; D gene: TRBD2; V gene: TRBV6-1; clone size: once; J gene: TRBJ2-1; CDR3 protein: CASKETSGRGEQFF; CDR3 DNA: TGTGCCAGCAAAGAAACTAGCGGGAGGGGTGAGCAGTTCTTC
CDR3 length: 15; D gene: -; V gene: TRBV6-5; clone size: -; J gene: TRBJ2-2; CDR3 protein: CASKGLRAITGELFF; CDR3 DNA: TGTGCCAGCAAGGGCCTAAGGGCAATCACCGGGGAGCTGTTTTTT
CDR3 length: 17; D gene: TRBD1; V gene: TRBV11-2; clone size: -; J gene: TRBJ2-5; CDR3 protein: CASSSLGGRGPGETQYF; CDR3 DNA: TGTGCCAGCAGCTCCTTGGGGGGCAGGGGGCCGGGAGAGACCCAGTACTTC
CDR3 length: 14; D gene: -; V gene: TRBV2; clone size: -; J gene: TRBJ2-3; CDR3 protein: CASSYGGGKDTQYF; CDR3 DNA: TGTGCCAGCAGTTACGGAGGAGGGAAAGATACGCAGTATTTT
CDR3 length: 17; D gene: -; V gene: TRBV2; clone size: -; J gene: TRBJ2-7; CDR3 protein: CASSERDSPRRLSEQYF; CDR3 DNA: TGTGCCAGCAGTGAGAGGGATTCTCCGAGACGGCTCTCCGAGCAGTACTTC
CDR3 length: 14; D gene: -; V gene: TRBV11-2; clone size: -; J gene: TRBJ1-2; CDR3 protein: CASSLVQGNYGYTF; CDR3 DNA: TGTGCCAGCAGCTTAGTACAGGGAAACTATGGCTACACCTTC
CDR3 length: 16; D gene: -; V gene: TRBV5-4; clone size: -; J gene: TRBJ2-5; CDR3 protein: CASSGGDYRGQETQYF; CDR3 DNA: TGTGCCAGCAGCGGAGGGGATTACCGGGGCCAAGAGACCCAGTACTTC
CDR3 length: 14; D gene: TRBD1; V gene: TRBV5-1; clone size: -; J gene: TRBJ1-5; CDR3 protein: CASSRGQGDQPQHF; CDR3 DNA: TGCGCCAGCAGTAGGGGACAGGGGGATCAGCCCCAGCATTTT
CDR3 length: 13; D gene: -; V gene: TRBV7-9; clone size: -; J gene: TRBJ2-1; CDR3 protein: CASSLVANNEQFF; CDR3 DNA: TGTGCCAGCAGCTTAGTTGCGAACAATGAGCAGTTCTTC
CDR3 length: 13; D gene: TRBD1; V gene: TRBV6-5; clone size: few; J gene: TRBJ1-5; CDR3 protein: CASSNDRGQPQHF; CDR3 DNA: TGTGCCAGCAGCAACGACAGGGGTCAGCCCCAGCATTTT
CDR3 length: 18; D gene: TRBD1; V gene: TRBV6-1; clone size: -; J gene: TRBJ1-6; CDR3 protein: CASSEALRGPGGNSPLHF; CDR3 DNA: TGTGCCAGCAGTGAAGCGCTGAGAGGGCCAGGGGGAAATTCACCCCTCCACTTT
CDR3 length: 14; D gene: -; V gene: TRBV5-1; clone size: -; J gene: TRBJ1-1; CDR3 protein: CASSFKQENTEAFF; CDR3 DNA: TGCGCCAGCAGCTTTAAGCAAGAGAACACTGAAGCTTTCTTT
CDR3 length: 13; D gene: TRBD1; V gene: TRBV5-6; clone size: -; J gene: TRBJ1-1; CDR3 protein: CASRRTGGTEAFF; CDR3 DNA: TGTGCCAGCAGGCGGACAGGGGGTACTGAAGCTTTCTTT
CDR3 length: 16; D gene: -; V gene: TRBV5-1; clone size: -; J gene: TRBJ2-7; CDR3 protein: CASSFKEDRDSYEQYF; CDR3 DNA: TGCGCCAGCAGCTTCAAGGAAGACAGAGACTCCTACGAGCAGTACTTC
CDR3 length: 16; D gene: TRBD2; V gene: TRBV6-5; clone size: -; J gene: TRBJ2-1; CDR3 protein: CASSYTSGSGYNEQFF; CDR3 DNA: TGTGCCAGCAGTTACACTAGCGGGAGTGGATACAATGAGCAGTTCTTC
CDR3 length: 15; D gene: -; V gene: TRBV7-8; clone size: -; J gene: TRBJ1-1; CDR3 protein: CASSLAPVESTEAFF; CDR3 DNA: TGTGCCAGCAGCTTAGCCCCCGTTGAAAGCACTGAAGCTTTCTTT
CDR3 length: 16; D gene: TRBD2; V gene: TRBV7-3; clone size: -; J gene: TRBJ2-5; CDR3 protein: CASSSGLSSGQETQYF; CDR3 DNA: TGTGCCAGCAGCTCGGGGTTAAGTAGCGGGCAAGAGACCCAGTACTTC
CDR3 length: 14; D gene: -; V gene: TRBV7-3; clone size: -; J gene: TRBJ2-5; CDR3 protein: CASSSGQLQETQYF; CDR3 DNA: TGTGCCAGCAGCTCAGGCCAGCTACAAGAGACCCAGTACTTC
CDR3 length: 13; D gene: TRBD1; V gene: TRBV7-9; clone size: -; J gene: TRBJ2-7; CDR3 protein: CASSPGQASEQYF; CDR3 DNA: TGTGCCAGCAGCCCGGGACAGGCCTCCGAGCAGTACTTC
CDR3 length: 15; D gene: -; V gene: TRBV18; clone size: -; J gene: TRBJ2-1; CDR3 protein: CASSPLIGSDNEQFF; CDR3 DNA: TGTGCCAGCTCACCCTTAATTGGGAGCGACAATGAGCAGTTCTTC
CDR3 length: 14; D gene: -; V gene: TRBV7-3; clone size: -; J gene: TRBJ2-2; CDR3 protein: CASSLGFRSGELFF; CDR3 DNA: TGTGCCAGCAGCTTAGGTTTCAGATCCGGGGAGCTGTTTTTT
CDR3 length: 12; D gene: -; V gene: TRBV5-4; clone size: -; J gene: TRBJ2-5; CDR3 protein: CASSSGLRTQYF; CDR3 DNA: TGTGCCAGCAGCTCCGGATTAAGGACCCAGTACTTC
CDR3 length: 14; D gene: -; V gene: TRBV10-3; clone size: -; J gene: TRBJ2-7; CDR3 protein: CAISEPPGIYEQYF; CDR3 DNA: TGTGCCATCAGTGAGCCCCCAGGTATTTACGAGCAGTACTTC
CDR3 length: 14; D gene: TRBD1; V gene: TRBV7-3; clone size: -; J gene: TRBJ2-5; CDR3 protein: CASSITGGEETQYF; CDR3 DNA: TGTGCCAGCAGCATCACAGGGGGCGAGGAGACCCAGTACTTC
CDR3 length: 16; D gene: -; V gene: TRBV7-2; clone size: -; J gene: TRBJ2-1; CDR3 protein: CASTLAPQGRYNEQFF; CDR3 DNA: TGTGCCAGCACTCTAGCCCCGCAGGGCAGGTACAATGAGCAGTTCTTC
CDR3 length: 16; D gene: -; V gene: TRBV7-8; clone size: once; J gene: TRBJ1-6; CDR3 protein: CASSATAGFINSPLHF; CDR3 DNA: TGTGCCAGCAGCGCTACGGCGGGGTTTATTAATTCACCCCTCCACTTT
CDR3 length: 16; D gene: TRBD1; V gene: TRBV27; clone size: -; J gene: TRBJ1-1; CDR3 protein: CASSQRTGEVNTEAFF; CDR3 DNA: TGTGCCAGCAGTCAACGGACAGGGGAGGTGAACACTGAAGCTTTCTTT
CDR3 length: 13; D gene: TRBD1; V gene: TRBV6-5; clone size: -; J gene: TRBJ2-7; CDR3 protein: CASSALTGKEQYF; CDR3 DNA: TGTGCCAGCAGTGCCCTGACAGGGAAAGAGCAGTACTTC
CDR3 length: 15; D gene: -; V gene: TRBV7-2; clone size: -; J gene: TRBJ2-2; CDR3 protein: CASSLALRNTGELFF; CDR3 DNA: TGTGCCAGCAGCTTAGCGCTCAGGAACACCGGGGAGCTGTTTTTT
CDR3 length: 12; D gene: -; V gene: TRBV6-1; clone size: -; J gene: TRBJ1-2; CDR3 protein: CASSLDSYGYTF; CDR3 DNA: TGTGCCAGCAGCCTGGACAGCTATGGCTACACCTTC